The rows below give T cell receptor beta chains drawn from one sample of a study of shared clonotypes between healthy human individuals. Profiled with immunoSEQ multiplex PCR; TCRdb holds only in-frame clones, not every one. The sample records a few million clones, roughly nine tenths being singletons. The sequenced material came from naive CD4+ T cells sorted from blood. Receptors were obtained from a man aged 18 to 35 in good health. Each CDR3 is given with its conserved first and last residue. The order of the fields is CDR3 protein, CDR3 DNA, clone size, D gene, J gene, V gene. D genes are given only for firm matches. The size entry is marked missing in some rows and otherwise reads once, few, many or a size class.

CDR3aa: CASSVGSDNYGYTF
CDR3nt: TGTGCCAGCAGCGTAGGCTCGGATAACTATGGCTACACCTTC
abundance: -
d_gene: -
j_gene: TRBJ1-2
v_gene: TRBV9

CDR3aa: CASSQVLISGNTIYF
CDR3nt: TGCGCCAGCAGCCAAGTCTTAATCTCTGGAAACACCATATATTTT
abundance: once
d_gene: -
j_gene: TRBJ1-3
v_gene: TRBV4-1

CDR3aa: CASSFPSGRTTGEQYF
CDR3nt: TGTGCCAGCAGCTTCCCTAGCGGGAGGACCACCGGCGAGCAGTACTTC
abundance: -
d_gene: TRBD2
j_gene: TRBJ2-7
v_gene: TRBV5-4

CDR3aa: CASSRQGNQPQHF
CDR3nt: TGTGCCAGCTCTCGACAGGGGAATCAGCCCCAGCATTTT
abundance: -
d_gene: TRBD1
j_gene: TRBJ1-5
v_gene: TRBV6-1

CDR3aa: CASSPSLAFTDTQYF
CDR3nt: TGCGCCAGCAGCCCTAGCCTAGCATTCACAGATACGCAGTATTTT
abundance: -
d_gene: -
j_gene: TRBJ2-3
v_gene: TRBV4-1

CDR3aa: CATHASGSYEQYF
CDR3nt: TGTGCCACCCACGCAAGCGGGAGTTACGAGCAGTACTTC
abundance: -
d_gene: TRBD2
j_gene: TRBJ2-7
v_gene: TRBV6-6

CDR3aa: CASSPGQGKNQPQHF
CDR3nt: TGTGCCAGCTCACCAGGGCAGGGTAAAAATCAGCCCCAGCATTTT
abundance: -
d_gene: -
j_gene: TRBJ1-5
v_gene: TRBV18

CDR3aa: CASTPTGGADTQYF
CDR3nt: TGTGCCAGTACCCCGACAGGGGGCGCAGATACGCAGTATTTT
abundance: -
d_gene: TRBD1
j_gene: TRBJ2-3
v_gene: TRBV19

CDR3aa: CASSYSPGYTDTQYF
CDR3nt: TGTGCCAGCAGTTACTCCCCGGGATACACAGATACGCAGTATTTT
abundance: -
d_gene: -
j_gene: TRBJ2-3
v_gene: TRBV6-5

CDR3aa: CASRRDRENSPLHF
CDR3nt: TGCGCCAGCAGACGGGACAGGGAAAATTCACCCCTCCACTTT
abundance: once
d_gene: TRBD1
j_gene: TRBJ1-6
v_gene: TRBV5-1

CDR3aa: CASSQEGPGGRAQYF
CDR3nt: TGCGCCAGCAGCCAAGAAGGACCGGGGGGTAGGGCCCAGTACTTC
abundance: -
d_gene: TRBD2
j_gene: TRBJ2-5
v_gene: TRBV4-1

CDR3aa: CASSLAGGHYNEQFF
CDR3nt: TGTGCCAGCAGTTTAGCGGGGGGCCACTACAATGAGCAGTTCTTC
abundance: -
d_gene: TRBD2
j_gene: TRBJ2-1
v_gene: TRBV27

CDR3aa: CASSPDSTGELFF
CDR3nt: TGTGCCAGCTCACCTGACAGCACCGGGGAGCTGTTTTTT
abundance: -
d_gene: -
j_gene: TRBJ2-2
v_gene: TRBV18

CDR3aa: CASRPGLNPYGYTF
CDR3nt: TGTGCCAGCAGACCGGGCCTCAACCCCTATGGCTACACCTTC
abundance: -
d_gene: -
j_gene: TRBJ1-2
v_gene: TRBV5-5

CDR3aa: CASSPSAEQYF
CDR3nt: TGTGCCAGCTCACCATCGGCCGAGCAGTACTTC
abundance: -
d_gene: -
j_gene: TRBJ2-7
v_gene: TRBV18

CDR3aa: CASSAGTGSNEQYF
CDR3nt: TGTGCCAGCTCAGCCGGGACAGGGAGCAACGAGCAGTACTTC
abundance: once
d_gene: TRBD1
j_gene: TRBJ2-7
v_gene: TRBV7-4

CDR3aa: CASSPPPGANVLTF
CDR3nt: TGTGCCAGCTCACCACCCCCTGGGGCCAACGTCCTGACTTTC
abundance: -
d_gene: -
j_gene: TRBJ2-6
v_gene: TRBV18

CDR3aa: CASRGTSGKNEQFF
CDR3nt: TGCGCCAGCAGGGGGACTAGCGGGAAAAATGAGCAGTTCTTC
abundance: -
d_gene: TRBD2
j_gene: TRBJ2-1
v_gene: TRBV5-1

CDR3aa: CASSPLIEGIGEQYF
CDR3nt: TGTGCCAGCAGCCCACTTATTGAAGGGATTGGCGAGCAGTACTTC
abundance: once
d_gene: -
j_gene: TRBJ2-7
v_gene: TRBV7-2

CDR3aa: CAWSGGGPPYGYTF
CDR3nt: TGTGCCTGGAGTGGTGGGGGTCCTCCTTATGGCTACACCTTC
abundance: -
d_gene: -
j_gene: TRBJ1-2
v_gene: TRBV30

CDR3aa: CAISESPGMNEQYF
CDR3nt: TGTGCCATCAGTGAGTCGCCAGGGATGAACGAGCAGTACTTC
abundance: -
d_gene: -
j_gene: TRBJ2-7
v_gene: TRBV10-3

CDR3aa: CASSAGTGGGPPLHF
CDR3nt: TGTGCCAGCAGTGCCGGGACAGGAGGGGGTCCACCCCTCCACTTT
abundance: -
d_gene: TRBD1
j_gene: TRBJ1-6
v_gene: TRBV6-1

CDR3aa: CANTGLVETQYF
CDR3nt: TGTGCCAACACGGGTTTGGTCGAGACCCAGTACTTC
abundance: -
d_gene: -
j_gene: TRBJ2-5
v_gene: TRBV11-3

CDR3aa: CASSPGRLPDTEAFF
CDR3nt: TGTGCCAGCAGCCCTGGTAGGCTCCCGGACACTGAAGCTTTCTTT
abundance: -
d_gene: -
j_gene: TRBJ1-1
v_gene: TRBV11-2

CDR3aa: CASSAGTSGLYEQYF
CDR3nt: TGTGCCAGCAGTGCGGGGACTAGCGGGTTATACGAGCAGTACTTC
abundance: -
d_gene: TRBD2
j_gene: TRBJ2-7
v_gene: TRBV6-1

CDR3aa: CASSQGGGNTGELFF
CDR3nt: TGCGCCAGCAGCCAAGGGGGGGGAAACACCGGGGAGCTGTTTTTT
abundance: -
d_gene: TRBD2
j_gene: TRBJ2-2
v_gene: TRBV4-3

CDR3aa: CASSPGGELFF
CDR3nt: TGTGCCAGCAGCCCAGGGGGGGAGCTGTTTTTT
abundance: -
d_gene: -
j_gene: TRBJ2-2
v_gene: TRBV7-9

CDR3aa: CASSIHRISNQPQHF
CDR3nt: TGTGCCAGTAGTATCCACAGGATTAGCAATCAGCCCCAGCATTTT
abundance: few
d_gene: -
j_gene: TRBJ1-5
v_gene: TRBV19

CDR3aa: CASSIPSVSGNTIYF
CDR3nt: TGTGCCAGTAGTATACCCAGCGTCTCTGGAAACACCATATATTTT
abundance: -
d_gene: -
j_gene: TRBJ1-3
v_gene: TRBV19

CDR3aa: CASSSRDPYLAKNIQYF
CDR3nt: TGCGCCAGCAGCTCGCGTGACCCGTACTTAGCCAAAAACATTCAGTACTTC
abundance: -
d_gene: -
j_gene: TRBJ2-4
v_gene: TRBV5-1

CDR3aa: CASSSLAGGNDDTQYF
CDR3nt: TGCGCCAGCAGTTCACTAGCGGGGGGCAACGATGATACGCAGTATTTT
abundance: -
d_gene: TRBD2
j_gene: TRBJ2-3
v_gene: TRBV10-1

CDR3aa: CAIRSDRATEAFF
CDR3nt: TGTGCCATCAGATCAGACAGGGCCACTGAAGCTTTCTTT
abundance: once
d_gene: TRBD1
j_gene: TRBJ1-1
v_gene: TRBV10-3

CDR3aa: CASSLFQISYNSPLHF
CDR3nt: TGTGCCAGCAGTTTATTTCAGATCTCCTATAATTCACCCCTCCACTTT
abundance: -
d_gene: -
j_gene: TRBJ1-6
v_gene: TRBV28

CDR3aa: CASSAQGSSTDTQYF
CDR3nt: TGTGCCAGCAGCGCGCAGGGATCGAGCACAGATACGCAGTATTTT
abundance: once
d_gene: -
j_gene: TRBJ2-3
v_gene: TRBV9

CDR3aa: CASSETRLAGGNTGELFF
CDR3nt: TGTGCCAGCAGCGAAACCCGACTAGCGGGGGGGAACACCGGGGAGCTGTTTTTT
abundance: -
d_gene: TRBD2
j_gene: TRBJ2-2
v_gene: TRBV28

CDR3aa: CASSYGGLAGVSSTDTQYF
CDR3nt: TGTGCCAGCAGCTACGGCGGACTAGCGGGTGTATCTAGCACAGATACGCAGTATTTT
abundance: -
d_gene: TRBD2
j_gene: TRBJ2-3
v_gene: TRBV9